This T cell receptor beta chain was sequenced for a study of blood T cell repertoires in COVID-19. In the authors' methods: How many nucleated cells were present was estimated from reference gene primer amplification. Clones were read by immunoSEQ multiplex PCR, and TCRdb kept only the in-frame ones, dropping some. The DNA was the basis for D and trimming; V, J and clone size are from that table. The table lists some 200,000 clones, just over 85% of them singletons. The germline gives CDR1 LNHDA, CDR2 SQIVND (reference sequence). This CDR3 contains 16 residues. Trimming removed 4 bases at V and 0 bases at J, with 13 bases between.

V usage is TRBV19 and J usage is TRBJ2-4; possible D gene TRBD1, 5 bases. The source material was peripheral blood. This receptor was taken from a man older than 75 with acute or convalescent COVID-19. Written as DNA, the CDR3 is TGTGCCAGTAGTAGCCGACAGAGACTAGCCAAAAACATTCAGTACTTC. It encodes CASSSRQRLAKNIQYF.